This T cell receptor (beta chain) was obtained from a study of cytomegalovirus exposure and HLA in healthy donors. Researchers ran the PCR with 60 Vbeta and 13 Jbeta primers. Data came from immunoSEQ multiplex PCR; TCRdb stores just in-frame clones and leaves some out. The table shows 100,000 to 150,000 clones, with roughly 82% occurring only once. Details on this clone: The antigen is undetermined.

Trimming at V came to 5 bases and at J to 6 bases, leaving 12 bases not matched to a gene. CDR1 is SGHTA and CDR2 is FQGNSA in the germline V gene. The length of the CDR3 is 15 residues. Study-wide results and caveats: Many donors shared some public TCRs, even though most TCR sequences were rare.

This clonotype originated in a male donor in good health and CMV-seropositive. The sequenced sample was PBMCs. This rearrangement joins TRBV7-2 to TRBJ1-2, with 7 bases aligning to TRBD1. The CDR3 loop reads CASSPEGTGANGYTF. The CDR3 DNA reads TGTGCCAGCAGCCCCGAGGGCACAGGGGCTAATGGCTACACCTTC.